One and the same sample provided the 20 T cell receptor beta chains below, sequenced in a study of beta chain features in type 1 diabetes. Since all of the isolated RNA was reverse transcribed, expressed TCRB transcripts were what got sequenced. This table comes from immunoSEQ multiplex PCR, and its TCRdb copy is limited to in-frame clones, with some not included. The sample contains about 930,000 clones, 17% of which appear only once. The sequenced sample was naive CD4+ T cells from blood. These receptors all stem from a young woman in good health.

The V and J genes are TRBV27 and TRBJ2-5; 13 bases line up with TRBD2. This CDR3 comprises 16 residues. Per the germline V gene, CDR1 is MNHEY and CDR2 is SMNVEV (reference sequence). V shed 5 bases and J 9 bases; nucleotides not matched to a gene: 12. Written as DNA, the CDR3 is TGTGCCAGCAGTGCCCTGACTAGCGGGAGGCCCCGGTCCCAGTACTTC. It encodes CASSALTSGRPRSQYF.

V is TRBV6-5 and J is TRBJ2-3; TRBD2 is a possible D gene (6 bases). The V end lost 6 bases, the J end lost 6 bases, and 16 bases lay between the germline ends. The CDR3 runs 14 residues. CDR1 and CDR2 (germline): MNHEY, SVGAGI. The CDR3 bases are TGTGCCAGCAGCCCAGGAGGGCCAGGGGATACGCAGTATTTT. Its translation: CASSPGGPGDTQYF.

J is TRBJ2-1 and V is TRBV29-1; no clear D gene. V was cut by 4 bases and J by 6 bases, with 13 bases left in between. Germline V lookup: CDR1 SQVTM, CDR2 ANQGSEA. The CDR3 sequence is 13 residues long. The CDR3 DNA reads TGCAGCGTTGTAGTTCTAACTCTCAATGAGCAGTTCTTC. Its protein product is CSVVVLTLNEQFF.

A note on this clone: Other DNA sequences in the sample encode the same CDR3. The V and J genes are TRBV2 and TRBJ2-7; 12 bases map to TRBD1. The J segment lost 3 bases and the V segment lost 4 bases, leaving 4 bases of the junction unmatched. The CDR3 is 15 amino acids. Germline CDR1 and CDR2: SNHLY and FYNNEI. This CDR3 is CASSAGTGGGYEQYF. DNA of the CDR3: TGTGCCAGCAGTGCCGGGACAGGGGGCGGCTACGAGCAGTACTTC.

This clone was counted only a few times. J is TRBJ2-6 and V is TRBV18, with TRBD1 as a possible D gene (6 bases). V was clipped by 0 bases and J by 2 bases, with 8 bases between them. This CDR3 is built from 16 residues. Germline CDR1 KGHSH, CDR2 LQKENI. CDR3 DNA: TGTGCCAGCTCACCACCTTGGGGGCCTGGGGCCAACGTCCTGACTTTC. It translates to CASSPPWGPGANVLTF.

This chain uses TRBV11-2 with TRBJ2-1; D call uncertain. The CDR3 has 14 amino acids. V lost 5 bases, J lost 5 bases, and 13 bases lay in between. Germline CDR1 SGHAT, CDR2 FQNNGV. The CDR3 sequence is CASSPSGRHNEQFF. CDR3 in DNA: TGTGCCAGCAGCCCCTCGGGCCGCCACAATGAGCAGTTCTTC.

This sequence joins TRBV28 and TRBJ2-5; 14 nucleotides align to TRBD2. The CDR3 runs to 13 residues. Germline V gene sequence: CDR1 MDHEN, CDR2 SYDVKM. Trimming at V came to 4 bases and at J to 13 bases, leaving 5 bases not matched to a gene. The chain's CDR3 is CASSSGTSGSLYF. As DNA, the CDR3 is TGTGCCAGCAGTTCCGGGACTAGCGGGAGCTTGTACTTC.

To note about this clone: This sample also contains other DNA sequences that code for the same CDR3. The chain recombines TRBV7-9 with TRBJ2-1, with unresolved D. This CDR3 has 14 amino acids. Germline V gene data show CDR1 as SEHNR and CDR2 as FQNEAQ (reference sequence). V was cut by 2 bases and J by 0 bases, with 5 bases left in between. The CDR3 sequence is CASSLSSSYNEQFF. For the CDR3, the DNA is TGTGCCAGCAGCTTATCGAGCTCCTACAATGAGCAGTTCTTC.

The chain links TRBV7-2 to TRBJ2-7; 8 nucleotides agree with TRBD2. Germline V gene lookup returns CDR1 SGHTA and CDR2 FQGNSA. The CDR3 is 13 amino acids. Losses at the gene ends were 10 bases for V and 2 bases for J; bases not matched to a gene: 7. CDR3 nucleotide sequence: TGTGCCACCCGTAGCGGGATTACCTACGAGCAGTACTTC. Translating it yields CATRSGITYEQYF.

This clone was observed a handful of times. Other DNA variants within this sample encode the same CDR3. This chain links TRBV29-1 with TRBJ1-3; TRBD1 might be the D (6 bases). Trimming cost V 3 bases and J 1 base, with 10 bases left between them. CDR1 is SQVTM and CDR2 is ANQGSEA in the germline V gene. This CDR3 region has 14 residues. CDR3 DNA: TGCAGCGTTGATGGGGGGGCATCTGGAAACACCATATATTTT. Its protein product is CSVDGGASGNTIYF.

This clone was recorded a few times. The chain has TRBV28 and TRBJ2-7; no definite D call. V shed 2 bases and J shed 0 bases, with 11 bases lying between them. The CDR3 runs to 15 residues. Germline V lookup: CDR1 MDHEN, CDR2 SYDVKM. The CDR3 loop reads CASSLDQASSYEQYF. CDR3 DNA: TGTGCCAGCAGTTTAGATCAGGCTAGCTCCTACGAGCAGTACTTC.

This clone was seen only a few times. This chain links TRBV7-2 with TRBJ2-1, with D unclear. Trimming removed 4 bases from V and 7 bases from J, with 14 bases in between. The CDR3 consists of 14 residues. The V gene's germline CDR1 is SGHTA and CDR2 FQGNSA. In nucleotides, the CDR3 is TGTGCCAGCAGCTCTGGGTTACGGTGGAATGAGCAGTTCTTC. Translation gives CASSSGLRWNEQFF.

This clone was observed a few times. This chain uses TRBV5-4 with TRBJ2-3; perhaps TRBD2 as D (6 bases). The CDR3 has 17 amino acids. Germline CDR1 and CDR2: SGHNT and YYREEE (reference sequence). Deletions cut 0 bases from V and 1 base from J, with 15 bases between. The CDR3 sequence: CASSLGPSAYGTDTQYF. The CDR3 nucleotides are TGTGCCAGCAGCTTGGGACCTAGCGCCTATGGCACAGATACGCAGTATTTT.

The CDR3 DNA reads TGTGCCAGCAGCTGGGGACGGAACTCCTACAATGAGCAGTTCTTC. Translation: CASSWGRNSYNEQFF. This chain joins TRBV5-4 and TRBJ2-1; either TRBD1 or TRBD2 may fit D (5 bases each). The ends were cut back, 3 bases at V and 0 bases at J, with 10 bases in the middle. The CDR3 contains 15 residues. The germline gives CDR1 SGHNT, CDR2 YYREEE (reference sequence).

With regard to this clone: Within the sample, other DNA sequences also encode this same CDR3. The chain combines TRBV7-3 with TRBJ2-1; 8 nucleotides line up with TRBD2. The CDR3 is made up of 13 amino acids. The V segment lost 3 bases and the J segment 6 bases; nucleotides outside the gene matches: 1. The germline gives CDR1 SGHTA, CDR2 FQGTGA. The CDR3 loop reads CASSLTSANEQFF. CDR3 nucleotides: TGTGCCAGCAGCTTGACTAGCGCCAATGAGCAGTTCTTC.

The chain has TRBV4-2 and TRBJ2-7, with 7 bases identical to TRBD2. There are 16 residues in the CDR3. Germline loops: CDR1 LGHNA, CDR2 YNFKEQ. V dropped 0 bases and J dropped 4; count of bases not matched to a gene: 9. The CDR3 is CASSQEGGRARYEQYF. The CDR3 DNA sequence: TGTGCCAGCAGCCAAGAAGGAGGGAGGGCCAGGTACGAGCAGTACTTC.

This chain links TRBV5-1 with TRBJ1-1, with D uncertain. The CDR3 covers 14 residues. V gave up 0 bases and J gave up 10 bases, with 16 bases separating them. Per the germline V gene, CDR1 is SGHRS and CDR2 is YFSETQ. CDR3 amino acids: CASSLVTPLAGAFF. CDR3 in DNA: TGCGCCAGCAGCTTGGTGACCCCCCTAGCGGGAGCTTTCTTT. The whole variable domain, filled in from reference TRBV5-1 and TRBJ1-1, reads KAGVTQTPRYLIKTRGQQVTLSCSPISGHRSVSWYQQTPGQGLQFLFEYFSETQRNKGNFPGRFSGRQFSNSRSEMNVSTLELGDSALYLCASSLVTPLAGAFFGQGTRLTVV.

A remark on this clone: The same CDR3 also results from other DNA sequences found in this sample. This chain joins TRBV7-3 and TRBJ2-7, with TRBD1 matching 8 bases. V shed 3 bases, J shed 2 bases, and the junction held 3 bases outside the gene matches. The CDR3 runs 14 residues. Germline CDR1 SGHTA, CDR2 FQGTGA. CDR3 in amino acids: CASSFDRGPYEQYF. The CDR3 DNA follows: TGTGCCAGCAGCTTCGACAGGGGCCCCTACGAGCAGTACTTC.

The J gene is TRBJ2-5, the V gene TRBV5-1, with D possibly being TRBD1 (6 bases). Germline loops: CDR1 SGHRS, CDR2 YFSETQ. V lost 7 bases and J lost 0, with 13 bases in between. This CDR3 comprises 14 residues. This CDR3 reads CASGKQGNQETQYF. The DNA for the CDR3 is TGCGCCAGCGGCAAACAGGGTAACCAAGAGACCCAGTACTTC. The variable domain in full, completed from reference TRBV5-1 and TRBJ2-5, reads KAGVTQTPRYLIKTRGQQVTLSCSPISGHRSVSWYQQTPGQGLQFLFEYFSETQRNKGNFPGRFSGRQFSNSRSEMNVSTLELGDSALYLCASGKQGNQETQYFGPGTRLLVL.

The chain couples TRBV28 to TRBJ2-7; 10 bases align to TRBD2. Germline trimming cut 3 bases from V and 5 bases from J; bases unmatched to any gene: 16. The CDR3 covers 18 residues. In germline, CDR1 is MDHEN, CDR2 SYDVKM. The CDR3 loop reads CASSFVTVIAGGSNEQYF. The CDR3 DNA is TGTGCCAGCAGTTTCGTGACCGTTATAGCGGGAGGTTCCAACGAGCAGTACTTC.